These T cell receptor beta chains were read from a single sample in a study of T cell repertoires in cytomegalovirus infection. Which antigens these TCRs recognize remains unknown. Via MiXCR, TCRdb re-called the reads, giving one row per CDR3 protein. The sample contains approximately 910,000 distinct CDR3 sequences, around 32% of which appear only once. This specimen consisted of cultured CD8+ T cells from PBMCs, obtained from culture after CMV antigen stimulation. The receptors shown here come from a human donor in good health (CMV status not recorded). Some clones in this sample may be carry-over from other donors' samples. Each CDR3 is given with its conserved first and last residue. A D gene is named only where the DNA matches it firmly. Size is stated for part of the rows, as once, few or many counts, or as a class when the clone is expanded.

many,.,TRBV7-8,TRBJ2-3,CASSFSPRSTDTQYF,TGTGCCAGCAGCTTTTCGCCTCGGAGCACAGATACGCAGTATTTT
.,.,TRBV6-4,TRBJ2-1,CASSEMWYNEQFF,TGTGCCAGCAGTGAGATGTGGTACAATGAGCAGTTCTTC
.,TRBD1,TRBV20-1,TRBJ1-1,CSARSDRDTEAFF,TGCAGTGCTAGATCGGACAGGGACACTGAAGCTTTCTTT
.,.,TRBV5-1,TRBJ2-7,CASSLWGLEQYF,TGCGCCAGCAGCTTATGGGGGCTCGAGCAGTACTTC
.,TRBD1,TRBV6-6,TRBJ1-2,CASRLTRQGIYGYTF,TGTGCCAGCAGGTTAACCCGACAGGGTATATATGGCTACACCTTC
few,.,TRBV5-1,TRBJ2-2,CASSFYTPVGNGELFF,TGCGCCAGCAGCTTTTATACCCCTGTCGGAAACGGGGAGCTGTTTTTT
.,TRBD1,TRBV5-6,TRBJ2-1,CASSQGQNPYNEQFF,TGTGCCAGCAGCCAGGGACAGAACCCCTACAATGAGCAGTTCTTC
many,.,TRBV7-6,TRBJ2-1,CASSLAGGGGEQFF,TGTGCCAGCAGCTTAGCGGGGGGCGGGGGTGAGCAGTTCTTC
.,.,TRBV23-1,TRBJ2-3,CASPCPGRGTDTQYF,TGCGCCAGCCCCTGCCCTGGACGAGGCACAGATACGCAGTATTTT
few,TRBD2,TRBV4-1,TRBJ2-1,CASSLLAEAGAYNEQFF,TGCGCCAGCAGCCTCCTGGCGGAAGCGGGGGCCTACAATGAGCAGTTCTTC
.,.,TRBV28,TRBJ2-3,CASSLLGGPEAGDTQYF,TGTGCCAGCAGTCTCTTGGGGGGGCCCGAGGCCGGGGATACGCAGTATTTT
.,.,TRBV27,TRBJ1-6,CASTTGRISYNSPLHF,TGTGCCAGCACCACAGGGAGGATTTCCTATAATTCACCCCTCCACTTT
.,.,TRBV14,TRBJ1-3,CASRPSLSGNTIYF,TGTGCCAGCAGGCCCTCTCTCTCTGGAAACACCATATATTTT
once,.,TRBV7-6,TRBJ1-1,CASSLGGHPTEAFF,TGTGCCAGCAGCTTAGGGGGCCACCCCACTGAAGCTTTCTTT
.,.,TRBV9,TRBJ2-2,CASSVGGPGNTGELFF,TGTGCCAGCAGCGTAGGAGGTCCGGGAAACACCGGGGAGCTGTTTTTT
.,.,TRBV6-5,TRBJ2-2,CASSYSNPVPGLEKWELFF,TGTGCCAGCAGTTACTCGAACCCAGTCCCGGGACTGGAGAAATGGGAGCTGTTTTTT
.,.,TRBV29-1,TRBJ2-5,CSVEDGGLVGETQYF,TGCAGCGTTGAAGACGGGGGGCTGGTTGGAGAGACCCAGTACTTC
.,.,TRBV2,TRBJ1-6,CASSDNGLNSPLHF,TGTGCCAGCAGTGACAACGGGTTAAATTCACCCCTCCACTTT
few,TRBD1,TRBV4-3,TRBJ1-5,CASSQVTGDNQPQHF,TGCGCCAGCAGCCAGGTGACAGGGGACAATCAGCCCCAGCATTTT
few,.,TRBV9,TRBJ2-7,CASSALSTISLYEQYF,TGTGCCAGCAGCGCCCTTTCGACTATATCCCTCTACGAGCAGTACTTC
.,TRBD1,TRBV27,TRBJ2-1,CASSFNFGQGNSEQFF,TGTGCCAGCAGTTTTAATTTCGGACAGGGTAACAGTGAGCAGTTCTTC
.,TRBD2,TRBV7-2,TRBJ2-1,CASSFSWTSYNEQFF,TGTGCCAGCAGCTTTAGTTGGACTAGCTACAATGAGCAGTTCTTC
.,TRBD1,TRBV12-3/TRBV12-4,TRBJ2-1,CASSFLLGQGAVDNEQFF,TGTGCCAGCAGTTTTCTTCTAGGACAGGGGGCTGTCGACAATGAGCAGTTCTTC
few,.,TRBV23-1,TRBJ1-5,CASSQSSFTDNQHF,TGCGCCAGCAGTCAATCGAGCTTTACCGACAACCAGCATTTT